This passage covers 6 T cell receptor beta chains from one sample sequenced in a study of regulatory T cells in long-lasting Graves disease. Time point given: newly diagnosed GD, antithyroid drugs for less than 3 months. After RNA was extracted from PBMCs, the TCR library was made from it. Arm-PCR with iRepertoire HTBI primers amplified the CDR3 regions for these TCR beta libraries. MiXCR, applied by TCRdb to the multiplex PCR reads, yields one record per CDR3 protein. The sample records 350,000 to 450,000 distinct CDR3 sequences, about 15% being singletons. This same sample was also part of a study on T cells in Graves' hyperthyroidism and ophthalmopathy.

Sequences were derived from peripheral blood mononuclear cells (PBMCs), sampled at new diagnosis, from a patient treated with antithyroid drugs. These receptors were taken from a woman aged 25 to 45 with Graves disease.

In this sample, this clonotype turned up a few times. V gene TRBV7-9 combines with J gene TRBJ2-7, with TRBD1 matching 7 bases. Germline CDR1 and CDR2: SEHNR and FQNEAQ (reference sequence). This CDR3 region has 14 residues. Germline trimming cut 5 bases from V and 6 bases from J; bases unmatched to any gene: 10. The CDR3 region is CASSAQGGAAEQYF. The CDR3 DNA follows: TGTGCCAGCAGCGCTCAAGGGGGCGCGGCCGAGCAGTACTTC.

This clonotype was observed a handful of times. The chain combines TRBV6-1 with TRBJ1-5; 11 positions agree with TRBD1. The ends lost 10 bases at V and 7 bases at J; junction bases unmatched: 12. Germline CDR1 and CDR2: MNHNS and SASEGT. The CDR3 length is 15 residues. The CDR3 protein is CATGRGQGVWQPQHF. For the CDR3, the DNA is TGTGCCACCGGAAGGGGACAGGGGGTATGGCAGCCCCAGCATTTT.

This rearrangement joins TRBV10-1 to TRBJ2-7; 10 bases map to TRBD2. The length of the CDR3 is 16 residues. Germline trimming cut 9 bases from V and 0 bases from J; bases unmatched to any gene: 11. The germline gives CDR1 WNHNN, CDR2 SYGVQD (reference sequence). This CDR3 is CARTTGTSDDSYEQYF. Here the CDR3 DNA reads TGCGCCAGGACAACCGGGACTAGCGACGACTCCTACGAGCAGTACTTC.

In this sample, this clonotype turned up many times. The chain joins TRBV29-1 to TRBJ2-7, with 8 nucleotides matching TRBD1. CDR1 and CDR2 (germline): SQVTM, ANQGSEA. The CDR3 has 14 amino acids. The V and J ends lost 4 bases and 2 bases, in that order; junction bases with no gene match: 7. The CDR3 loop reads CSVVTLGQAYEQYF. The CDR3 coding sequence is TGCAGCGTTGTCACTTTGGGACAGGCCTACGAGCAGTACTTC.

This clonotype has just a few counts. V and J are TRBV20-1 and TRBJ2-1; 7 bases are shared with TRBD2. Germline V CDR1 and CDR2: DFQATT, SNEGSKA (reference sequence). J was trimmed by 0 bases and V by 6 bases; bases with no gene match: 5. This CDR3 has 14 residues. In DNA, the CDR3 is TGCAGTGCGCTAGCGGAGACCTCCTACAATGAGCAGTTCTTC. Its translation is CSALAETSYNEQFF.

The chain links TRBV9 to TRBJ2-2, with 8 bases fitting TRBD2. The V gene's germline CDR1 is SGDLS and CDR2 YYNGEE. CDR3 size: 17 residues. V was clipped by 2 bases and J by 4 bases; unmatched bases: 10. The CDR3 DNA reads TGTGCCAGCAGCGTCGACGGCGGGAGGAGAGTCACCGGGGAGCTGTTTTTT. It is translated as CASSVDGGRRVTGELFF. The full variable domain, its missing parts supplied by reference TRBV9 and TRBJ2-2, is DSGVTQTPKHLITATGQRVTLRCSPRSGDLSVYWYQQSLDQGLQFLIQYYNGEERAKGNILERFSAQQFPDLHSELNLSSLELGDSALYFCASSVDGGRRVTGELFFGEGSRLTVL.